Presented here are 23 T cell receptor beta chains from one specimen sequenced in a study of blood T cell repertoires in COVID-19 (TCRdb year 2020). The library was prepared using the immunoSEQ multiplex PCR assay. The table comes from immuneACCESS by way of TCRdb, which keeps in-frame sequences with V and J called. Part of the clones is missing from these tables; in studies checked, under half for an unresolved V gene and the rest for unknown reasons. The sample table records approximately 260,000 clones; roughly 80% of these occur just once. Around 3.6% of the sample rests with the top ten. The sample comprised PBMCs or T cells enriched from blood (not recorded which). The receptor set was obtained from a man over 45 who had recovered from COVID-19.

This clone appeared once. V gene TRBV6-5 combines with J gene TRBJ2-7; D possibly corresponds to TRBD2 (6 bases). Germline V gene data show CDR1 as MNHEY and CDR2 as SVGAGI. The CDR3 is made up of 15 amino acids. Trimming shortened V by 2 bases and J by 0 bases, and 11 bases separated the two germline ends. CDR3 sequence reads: CASSYLPSDSYEQYF. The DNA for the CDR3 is TGTGCCAGCAGTTACCTTCCTAGCGACTCCTACGAGCAGTACTTC.

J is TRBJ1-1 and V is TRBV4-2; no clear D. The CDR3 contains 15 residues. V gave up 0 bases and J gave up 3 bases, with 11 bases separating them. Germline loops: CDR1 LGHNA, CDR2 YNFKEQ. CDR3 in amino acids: CASSQDAAYDTEAFF. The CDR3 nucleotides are TGTGCCAGCAGCCAAGATGCGGCTTACGACACTGAAGCTTTCTTT.

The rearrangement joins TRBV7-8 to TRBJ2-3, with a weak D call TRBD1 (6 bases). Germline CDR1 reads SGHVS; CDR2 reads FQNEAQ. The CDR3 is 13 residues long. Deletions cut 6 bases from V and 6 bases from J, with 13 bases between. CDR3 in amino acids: CASRPVDRDTQYF. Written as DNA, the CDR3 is TGTGCCAGCAGACCAGTCGACAGGGATACGCAGTATTTT.

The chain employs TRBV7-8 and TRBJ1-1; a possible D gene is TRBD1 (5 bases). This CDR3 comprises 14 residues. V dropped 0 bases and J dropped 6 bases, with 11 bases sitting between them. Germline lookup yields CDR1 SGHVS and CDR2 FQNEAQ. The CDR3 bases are TGTGCCAGCAGCTTAGCGTTGGCAGGGTCTGAAGCTTTCTTT. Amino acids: CASSLALAGSEAFF.

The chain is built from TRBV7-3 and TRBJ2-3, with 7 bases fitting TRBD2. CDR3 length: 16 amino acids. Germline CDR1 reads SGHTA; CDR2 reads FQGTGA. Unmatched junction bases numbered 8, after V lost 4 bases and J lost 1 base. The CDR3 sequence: CASSSWTRGGTDTQYF. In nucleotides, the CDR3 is TGTGCCAGCAGCTCCTGGACTCGGGGGGGCACAGATACGCAGTATTTT.

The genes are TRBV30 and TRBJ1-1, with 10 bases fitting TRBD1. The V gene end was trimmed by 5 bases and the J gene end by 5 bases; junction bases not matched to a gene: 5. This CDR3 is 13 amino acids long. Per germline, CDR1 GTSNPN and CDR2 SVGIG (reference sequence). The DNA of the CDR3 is TGTGCCTGGGGGGACAGGGGTGGGACTGAAGCTTTCTTT. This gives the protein CAWGDRGGTEAFF.

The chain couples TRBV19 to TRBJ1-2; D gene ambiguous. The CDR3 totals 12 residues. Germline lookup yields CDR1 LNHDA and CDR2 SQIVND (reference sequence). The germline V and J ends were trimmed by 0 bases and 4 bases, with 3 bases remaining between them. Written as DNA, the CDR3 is TGTGCCAGTAGTATAGACAGCTATGGCTACACCTTC. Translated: CASSIDSYGYTF.

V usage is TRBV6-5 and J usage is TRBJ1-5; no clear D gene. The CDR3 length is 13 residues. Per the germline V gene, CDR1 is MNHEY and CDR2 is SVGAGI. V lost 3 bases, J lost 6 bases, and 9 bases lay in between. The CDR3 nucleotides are TGTGCCAGCAGTTATGGAGGCGGTCAGCCCCAGCATTTT. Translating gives CASSYGGGQPQHF.

Here the CDR3 reads CASSPRGVGPGEQFF. For the CDR3, the DNA is TGTGCCAGCAGCCCCCGGGGAGTAGGGCCCGGTGAGCAGTTCTTC. The chain joins TRBV5-8 to TRBJ2-1; tentative D call: TRBD2 (5 bases). Germline V gene data show CDR1 as SGHTS and CDR2 as YDEGEE. CDR3 length equals 15 residues. The V end was cut by 4 bases, the J end by 9 bases, with 20 bases between.

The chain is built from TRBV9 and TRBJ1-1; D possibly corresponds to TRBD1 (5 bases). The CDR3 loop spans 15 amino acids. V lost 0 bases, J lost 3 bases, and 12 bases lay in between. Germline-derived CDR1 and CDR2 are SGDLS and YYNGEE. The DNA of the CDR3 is TGTGCCAGCAGCGTAGTCGGTGGGGGGGACACTGAAGCTTTCTTT. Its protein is CASSVVGGGDTEAFF.

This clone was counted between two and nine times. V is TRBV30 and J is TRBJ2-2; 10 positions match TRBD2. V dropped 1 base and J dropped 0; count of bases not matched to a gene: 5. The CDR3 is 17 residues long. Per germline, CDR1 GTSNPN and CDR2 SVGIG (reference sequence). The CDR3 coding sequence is TGTGCCTGGAGTGGGCTAGCGGGGGCCACGAACACCGGGGAGCTGTTTTTT. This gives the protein CAWSGLAGATNTGELFF.

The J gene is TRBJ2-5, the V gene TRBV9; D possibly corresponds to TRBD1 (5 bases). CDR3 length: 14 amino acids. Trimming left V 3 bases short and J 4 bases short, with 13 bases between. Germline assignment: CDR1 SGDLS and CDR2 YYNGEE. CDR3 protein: CASSEGYSGETQYF. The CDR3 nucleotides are TGTGCCAGCAGCGAGGGGTATTCCGGAGAGACCCAGTACTTC. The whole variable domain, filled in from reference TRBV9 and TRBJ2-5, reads DSGVTQTPKHLITATGQRVTLRCSPRSGDLSVYWYQQSLDQGLQFLIQYYNGEERAKGNILERFSAQQFPDLHSELNLSSLELGDSALYFCASSEGYSGETQYFGPGTRLLVL.

The CDR3 DNA reads as TGTGCCAGCAGCGCCTCTAGCGGGAGGGGGACAGATACGCAGTATTTT. Amino acid sequence: CASSASSGRGTDTQYF. V and J are TRBV9 and TRBJ2-3; the match to TRBD2 covers 12 bases. This CDR3 is built from 16 residues. The germline CDR1 and CDR2 sequences are SGDLS and YYNGEE. V was clipped by 3 bases and J by 3 bases; unmatched bases: 5.

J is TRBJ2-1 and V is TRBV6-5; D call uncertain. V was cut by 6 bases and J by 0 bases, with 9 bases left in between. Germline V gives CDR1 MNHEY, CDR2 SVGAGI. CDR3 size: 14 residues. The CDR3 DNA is TGTGCCAGCAGGACGAGCGTCTCCTACAATGAGCAGTTCTTC. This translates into CASRTSVSYNEQFF.

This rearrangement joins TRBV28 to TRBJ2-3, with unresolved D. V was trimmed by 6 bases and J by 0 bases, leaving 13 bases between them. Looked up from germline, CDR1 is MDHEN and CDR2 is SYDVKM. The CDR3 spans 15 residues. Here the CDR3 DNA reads TGTGCCAGCAGACCCGTCTACCCGAGCACAGATACGCAGTATTTT. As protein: CASRPVYPSTDTQYF.

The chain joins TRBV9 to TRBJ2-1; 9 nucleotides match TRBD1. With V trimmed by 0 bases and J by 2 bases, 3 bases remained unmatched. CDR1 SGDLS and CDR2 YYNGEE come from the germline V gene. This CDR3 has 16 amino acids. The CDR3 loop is CASSVVTGGAYNEQFF. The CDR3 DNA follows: TGTGCCAGCAGCGTAGTAACAGGGGGCGCCTACAATGAGCAGTTCTTC.

The CDR3 protein is CASSYEGSYEQYF. The CDR3 DNA reads TGTGCCAGCAGTTACGAGGGATCCTACGAGCAGTACTTC. V and J are TRBV6-5 and TRBJ2-7, with a possible D match to TRBD2 (5 bases). Germline CDR1 MNHEY, CDR2 SVGAGI. The CDR3 is made up of 13 amino acids. Trimming shortened V by 2 bases and J by 1 base, and 6 bases separated the two germline ends.

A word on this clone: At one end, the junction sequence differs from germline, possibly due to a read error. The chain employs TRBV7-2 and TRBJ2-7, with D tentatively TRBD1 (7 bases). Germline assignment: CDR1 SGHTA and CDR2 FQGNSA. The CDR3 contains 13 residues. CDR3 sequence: CASSSTGTYVQYF. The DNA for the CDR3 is TGTGCCAGCAGCTCGACAGGGACTTACGTGCAGTACTTC.

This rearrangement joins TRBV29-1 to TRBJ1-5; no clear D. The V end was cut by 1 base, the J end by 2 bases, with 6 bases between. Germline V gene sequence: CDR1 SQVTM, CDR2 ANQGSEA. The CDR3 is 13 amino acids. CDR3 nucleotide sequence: TGCAGCGTTGAAGGCCAGGGCAATCAGCCCCAGCATTTT. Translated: CSVEGQGNQPQHF.

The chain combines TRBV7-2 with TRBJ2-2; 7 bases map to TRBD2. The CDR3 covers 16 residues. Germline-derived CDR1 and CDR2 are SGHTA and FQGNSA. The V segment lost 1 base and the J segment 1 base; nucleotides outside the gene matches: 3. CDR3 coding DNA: TGTGCCAGCAGCTTAGTAGGCGGGGGGAACACCGGGGAGCTGTTTTTT. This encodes CASSLVGGGNTGELFF.

The CDR3 loop reads CASSSALYRENYGYTF. CDR3 bases: TGTGCCAGCAGCTCGGCCCTGTATCGGGAGAACTATGGCTACACCTTC. V and J are TRBV5-6 and TRBJ1-2; D is undetermined. The CDR3 length is 16 residues. Looked up from germline, CDR1 is SGHDT and CDR2 is YYEEEE. Trimming removed 3 bases from V and 2 bases from J, with 17 bases in between. Variable domain in full (rest from reference TRBV5-6 and TRBJ1-2): DAGVTQSPTHLIKTRGQQVTLRCSPKSGHDTVSWYQQALGQGPQFIFQYYEEEERQRGNFPDRFSGHQFPNYSSELNVNALLLGDSALYLCASSSALYRENYGYTFGSGTRLTVV.

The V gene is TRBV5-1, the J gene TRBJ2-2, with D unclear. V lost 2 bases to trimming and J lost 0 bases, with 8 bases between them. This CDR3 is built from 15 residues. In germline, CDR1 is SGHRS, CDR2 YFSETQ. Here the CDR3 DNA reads TGCGCCAGCAGCTTAGGAGTTACGAACACCGGGGAGCTGTTTTTT. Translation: CASSLGVTNTGELFF.

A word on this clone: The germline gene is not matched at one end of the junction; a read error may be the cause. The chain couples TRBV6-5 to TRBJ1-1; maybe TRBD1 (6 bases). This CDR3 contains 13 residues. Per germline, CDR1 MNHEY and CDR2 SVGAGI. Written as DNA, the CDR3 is TGTGCCAGCAGCTTTGGACAGAACTCTGAAGCTTTCTTT. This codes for CASSFGQNSEAFF.